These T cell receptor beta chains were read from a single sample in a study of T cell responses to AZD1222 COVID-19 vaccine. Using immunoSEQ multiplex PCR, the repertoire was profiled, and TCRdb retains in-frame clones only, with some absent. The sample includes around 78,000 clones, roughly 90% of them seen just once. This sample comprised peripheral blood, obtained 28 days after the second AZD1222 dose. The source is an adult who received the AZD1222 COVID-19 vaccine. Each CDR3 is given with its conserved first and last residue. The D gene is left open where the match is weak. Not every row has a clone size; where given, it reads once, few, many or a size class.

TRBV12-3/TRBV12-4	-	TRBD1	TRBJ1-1	TGTGCCAGCAGTTTAGCGGGACAGCCCCAAGCTTTCTTT	CASSLAGQPQAFF
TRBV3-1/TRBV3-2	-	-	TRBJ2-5	TGTGCCAGCAGCCAAGACAGGGGAGGGCAAGAGACCCAGTACTTC	CASSQDRGGQETQYF
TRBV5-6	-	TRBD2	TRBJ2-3	TGTGCCAGCAGCCGAGATACGCGGGGGGCAGATACGCAGTATTTT	CASSRDTRGADTQYF
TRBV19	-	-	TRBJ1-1	TGTGCCAGTAGTGGGTGGGGCAGGCGTATGGATGAAGCTTTCTTT	CASSGWGRRMDEAFF
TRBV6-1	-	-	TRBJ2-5	TGTGCCAGCACGGCGAGCGGACAAGAGACCCAGTACTTC	CASTASGQETQYF
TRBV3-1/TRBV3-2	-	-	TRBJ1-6	TGTGCCAGCAGCCAAGAAACCTCTGGGCGGTATAATTCACCCCTCCACTTT	CASSQETSGRYNSPLHF
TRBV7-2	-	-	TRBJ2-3	TGTGCCAGCAGCTTAGGGGCGGGGCGTCCCGAGGTTACGCAGTATTTT	CASSLGAGRPEVTQYF
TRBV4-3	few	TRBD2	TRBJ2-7	TGCGCCAGCAGCCGCGGACTAGCGGGGGGCTACGAGCAGTACTTC	CASSRGLAGGYEQYF
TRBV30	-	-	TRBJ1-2	TGTGCCTGGAGCGCACTAAGGAGCGGTGGCTACACCTTC	CAWSALRSGGYTF
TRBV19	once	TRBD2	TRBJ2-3	TGTGCCAGCAGCCTAGCGGGGGGGACAGATACGCAGTATTTT	CASSLAGGTDTQYF
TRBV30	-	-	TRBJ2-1	TGTGCCTGGACGTCGGGGCCGTCCAATGAGCAGTTCTTC	CAWTSGPSNEQFF
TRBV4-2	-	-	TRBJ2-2	TGTGCCAGCAGCCAAGATAACCACAGGGCGGACGGGGAGCTGTTTTTT	CASSQDNHRADGELFF
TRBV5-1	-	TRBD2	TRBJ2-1	TGCGCCAGCAGCTTGCGGGGGGGAACCTACAATGAGCAGTTCTTC	CASSLRGGTYNEQFF
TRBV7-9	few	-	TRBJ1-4	TGTGCCAGCAGCTTAGCGGACAGAGGGCTGTTTTTT	CASSLADRGLFF
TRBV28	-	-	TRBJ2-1	TGTGCCAGCAGTTCCCTGGCGGGGATTTCCTACAATGAGCAGTTCTTC	CASSSLAGISYNEQFF
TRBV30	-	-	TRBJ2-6	TGTGCCTGGAGGGTCCCTGGGGCCAACGTCCTGACTTTC	CAWRVPGANVLTF
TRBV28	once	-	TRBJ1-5	TGTGCCAGCAGTTCCCGGGCTAGCAATCAGCCCCAGCATTTT	CASSSRASNQPQHF
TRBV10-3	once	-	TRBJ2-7	TGTGCCATCAGTTGGGGGGTGGGGTACGAGCAGTACTTC	CAISWGVGYEQYF
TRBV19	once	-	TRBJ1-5	TGTGCCAGTAGTATTAAACAGTCTAGCAATCAGCCCCAGCATTTT	CASSIKQSSNQPQHF
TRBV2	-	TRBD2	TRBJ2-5	TGTGCCAGCACTCGAGGGACTAGCGGGGAAGAGACCCAGTACTTC	CASTRGTSGEETQYF
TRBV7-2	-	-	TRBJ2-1	TGTGCCAGCAGCTCCAGAAATCGGGGGGCTAGGGATGAGCAGTTCTTC	CASSSRNRGARDEQFF
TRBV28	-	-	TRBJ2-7	TGTGCCAGCAGTTTAGCCTACGAGCAGTACTTC	CASSLAYEQYF
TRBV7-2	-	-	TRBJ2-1	TGTGCCAGCAGCTTAGTGGGCGCGGACAATGAGCAGTTCTTC	CASSLVGADNEQFF
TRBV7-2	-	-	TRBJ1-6	TGTGCCAGCAGCTTCGAGGGCGTCTATAATTCACCCCTCCACTTT	CASSFEGVYNSPLHF
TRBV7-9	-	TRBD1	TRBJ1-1	TGTGCCAGCAGCACCTGGACAGGGGGCTTGAACACTGAAGCTTTCTTT	CASSTWTGGLNTEAFF
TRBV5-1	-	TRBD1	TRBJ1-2	TGCGCCAGCGCGACAGGGGTCACCGACTATGGCTACACCTTC	CASATGVTDYGYTF
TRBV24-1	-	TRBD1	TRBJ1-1	TGTGCCACCAGACCGGGACAGGGCAACACTGAAGCTTTCTTT	CATRPGQGNTEAFF
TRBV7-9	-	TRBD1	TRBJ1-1	TGTGCCAGCAGCATTCCCGGGACAGGGAACACTGAAGCTTTCTTT	CASSIPGTGNTEAFF
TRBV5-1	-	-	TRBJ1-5	TGCGCCAGCAGCCCGGAAGGGAATCAGCCCCAGCATTTT	CASSPEGNQPQHF
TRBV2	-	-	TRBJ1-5	TGTGCCAGCAACGCGTACCGCATCGGGAATCAGCCCCAGCATTTT	CASNAYRIGNQPQHF
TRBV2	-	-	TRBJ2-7	TGTGCCAGCAGTGGAAGTTCCAATTCAAGGGGGGGTTACGAGCAGTACTTC	CASSGSSNSRGGYEQYF
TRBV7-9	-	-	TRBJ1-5	TGTGCCAGCAGCTTAACAGAAAGCAATCAGCCCCAGCATTTT	CASSLTESNQPQHF
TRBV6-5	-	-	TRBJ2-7	TGTGCCAGCAGTTACTCGAGCGGGTCGGGCTACGAGCAGTACTTC	CASSYSSGSGYEQYF
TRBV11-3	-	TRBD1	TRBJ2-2	TGTGCCAGCAGCACGACAGGGACGAACACCGGGGAGCTGTTTTTT	CASSTTGTNTGELFF
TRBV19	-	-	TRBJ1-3	TGTGCCAGTAGCCCACAGGGTGGAGGAAACACCATATATTTT	CASSPQGGGNTIYF
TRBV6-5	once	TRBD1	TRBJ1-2	TGTGCCAGCAGTTTCGGGACAGGGGATGGCTACACCTTC	CASSFGTGDGYTF
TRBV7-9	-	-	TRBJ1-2	TGTGCCAGCAGCTTGCCTGGGAGGGACAACTATGGCTACACCTTC	CASSLPGRDNYGYTF
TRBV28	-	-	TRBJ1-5	TGTGCCAGCGTCAGGGAAGATGGCAATCAGCCCCAGCATTTT	CASVREDGNQPQHF
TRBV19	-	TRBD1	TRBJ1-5	TGTGCCAGTAGTAAGACAGGGTGGGATCAGCCCCAGCATTTT	CASSKTGWDQPQHF
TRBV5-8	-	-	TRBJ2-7	TGTGCCAGCAGCTTTGGGGGCTACGAGCAGTACTTC	CASSFGGYEQYF